This is a list of T cell receptor beta chains from one sample in a study of blood T cells in healthy people across ages. TCRdb redid the calling of the 5' RACE reads with MiXCR, one entry per CDR3 protein. The data contain hundreds of thousands of distinct CDR3 sequences, 32% of them seen just once; the ten biggest clones take up about 16%. Sequencing was performed on blood. Source of these receptors: a woman over 75 in good health. CDR3s include the opening cysteine and the closing phenylalanine or tryptophan. The D gene is left open where the match is weak. Not every row has a clone size; where given, it reads once, few, many or a size class.

J	V	D	size	DNA	CDR3
TRBJ1-2	TRBV20-1	.	.	TGCAGTGCTAGAGAAGGATATGGGGGTCGCGGCTACACCTTC	CSAREGYGGRGYTF
TRBJ1-1	TRBV2	.	many	TGTGCCAGCAGATTAAGACGGAACACTGAAGCTTTCTTT	CASRLRRNTEAFF
TRBJ2-6	TRBV6-2/TRBV6-3	.	many	TGTGCCAGCTCCTGGGCTGGGGCCAACGTCCTGACTTTC	CASSWAGANVLTF
TRBJ2-2	TRBV28	TRBD2	few	TGTGCCAGCAGGGGGGGGTTCCGGGAGCTGTTTTTT	CASRGGFRELFF
TRBJ2-5	TRBV6-2/TRBV6-3	.	few	TGTGCCAGCAGTTACTCGGTGGGAGAGCCACGAGAGCAGTACTTC	CASSYSVGEPREQYF
TRBJ2-3	TRBV20-1	TRBD2	many	TGCAGTGCGAAGTGGGCGGGGGGGAGTAGCACAGATACGCAGTATTTT	CSAKWAGGSSTDTQYF
TRBJ2-1	TRBV7-2	TRBD2	.	TGTGCCAGCAGCCCTAGCGGGGGGCGGTGGAATGAGCAGTTCTTC	CASSPSGGRWNEQFF
TRBJ2-7	TRBV5-1	TRBD1	.	TGCGCCAGCAAACTCCGGGACAGCTCCTACGAGCAGTACTTC	CASKLRDSSYEQYF
TRBJ2-1	TRBV12-3/TRBV12-4	TRBD2	many	TGTGCCAGCACCGGGACTAGCGGGGGGCCTACCTACAATGAGCAGTTCTTC	CASTGTSGGPTYNEQFF
TRBJ1-6	TRBV12-3/TRBV12-4	TRBD1	.	TGTGCCAGCAGTTTAGGGGACAGGGGCCGGTCACCCCTCCACTTT	CASSLGDRGRSPLHF
TRBJ1-2	TRBV28	.	.	TGTGCCAGCAGTTTATCCCAGGGCTGGAACTATGGCTACACCTTC	CASSLSQGWNYGYTF
TRBJ2-7	TRBV15	TRBD1	many	TGTGCCACCAGTAGACAGGGGATTACCTACGAGCAGTACTTC	CATSRQGITYEQYF
TRBJ1-1	TRBV5-5	.	.	TGTGCCAGCACCCTGACAGATTTAAGGGACACTGAAGCTTTCTTT	CASTLTDLRDTEAFF
TRBJ1-1	TRBV5-4	.	.	TGTGCCAGCAGCTTTTTCAGGGGCGAGAACACTGAAGCTTTCTTT	CASSFFRGENTEAFF
TRBJ2-5	TRBV12-3/TRBV12-4	TRBD1	many	TGTGCCAGCAGTTCCAGGGGGCAAGAGACCCAGTACTTC	CASSSRGQETQYF